Listed below are T cell receptor beta chains from one sample, sequenced in a study of T cell responses to AZD1222 COVID-19 vaccine. Assay: immunoSEQ multiplex PCR; the TCRdb copy retains only in-frame clones and omits some. The repertoire holds more than 100,000 clones, with nearly 90% as singletons. The source material was peripheral blood, sampled on day 0 of AZD1222 vaccination. The receptors derive from an adult in good health. CDR3s include the opening cysteine and the closing phenylalanine or tryptophan. A D gene is named only where the DNA matches it firmly. Some rows mark clone size as missing; the rest say once, few, many or name a class of expanded clone.

clone_size	v_call	d_call	j_call	cdr3_nt	cdr3_aa
.	TRBV7-9	TRBD1	TRBJ2-3	TGTGCCAGCAGCTCCGACAGGGCCGGAGATACGCAGTATTTT	CASSSDRAGDTQYF
.	TRBV5-8	.	TRBJ1-4	TGTGCCAGCAGCGATTTAACTAGAAATGAAAAACTGTTTTTT	CASSDLTRNEKLFF
.	TRBV4-2	.	TRBJ2-1	TGTGCCAGCAGCCAAGATGCGGCTAGAGAGGGCAATGAGCAGTTCTTC	CASSQDAAREGNEQFF
few	TRBV10-1	.	TRBJ2-2	TGCGCCAGCAGTGTAGCTCCGAACACCGGGGAGCTGTTTTTT	CASSVAPNTGELFF
.	TRBV6-5	.	TRBJ1-5	TGTGCCAGCAGTTACTCGTCTGGGATCAATCAGCCCCAGCATTTT	CASSYSSGINQPQHF
.	TRBV15	.	TRBJ1-3	TGTGCCACCAGCAGAGATTTCGGTTACTCTGGAAACACCATATATTTT	CATSRDFGYSGNTIYF
.	TRBV12-3/TRBV12-4	.	TRBJ2-7	TGTGCCAGCAGTAGAGGCCCTGGCGAGCAGTACTTC	CASSRGPGEQYF
once	TRBV18	TRBD2	TRBJ2-5	TGTGCCAGCTCACTGTCGGCACCGACTAGCGGGAGCGAGGAGACCCAGTACTTC	CASSLSAPTSGSEETQYF
.	TRBV29-1	.	TRBJ1-5	.	CSVQFGPGNQPQHF
once	TRBV27	TRBD1	TRBJ2-7	TGTGCCAGCAGGCCGGGACAGGTCTACTACGAGCAGTACTTC	CASRPGQVYYEQYF
.	TRBV28	.	TRBJ1-1	TGTGCCAGCAGTGTTTTACAGGTCCTGAACACTGAAGCTTTCTTT	CASSVLQVLNTEAFF
.	TRBV2	.	TRBJ1-3	TGTGCCAGCAGCCAAATCAACGGGGCGTACTCTGGAAACACCATATATTTT	CASSQINGAYSGNTIYF
.	TRBV3-1/TRBV3-2	.	TRBJ1-5	TGTGCCAGCAGCCAAGGTGAGGCCTCGCCCCCCTCTTTC	CASSQGEASPPSF
.	TRBV19	.	TRBJ1-2	TGTGCCAGTAGTCCAGGGACTCTTCCTAACTATGGCTACACCTTC	CASSPGTLPNYGYTF
.	TRBV7-9	.	TRBJ2-7	TGTGCCAGCAGCAAAGGGGAAGGGAAAACCTACGAGCAGTACTTC	CASSKGEGKTYEQYF
.	TRBV18	TRBD1	TRBJ2-7	TGTGCCAGCTCACCACCTCGGACAGGGGCCTACGAGCAGTACTTC	CASSPPRTGAYEQYF
.	TRBV10-3	TRBD1	TRBJ2-1	TGTGCCATCAGTGAGCCCCCGGGACAGGGCGGTAATGAGCAGTTCTTC	CAISEPPGQGGNEQFF
once	TRBV6-5	TRBD1	TRBJ2-5	TGTGCCAGCAGTTACCACCGGGACAGGGGGCGGGAGACCCAGTACTTC	CASSYHRDRGRETQYF
.	TRBV2	TRBD2	TRBJ2-1	TGTGCCAGCATCCTGACTCGTAGCGGGGGAACCTACAATGAGCAGTTCTTC	CASILTRSGGTYNEQFF
.	TRBV10-2	.	TRBJ1-3	TGCGCCAGCAGTGATTCTGGAAACACCATATATTTT	CASSDSGNTIYF
once	TRBV5-1	TRBD2	TRBJ2-2	TGCGCCAGCAGCACTGGGACTAGCACTACCGGGGAGCTGTTTTTT	CASSTGTSTTGELFF
.	TRBV19	.	TRBJ2-1	TGTGCCAGTAGTATAATCGCTAATGAGCAGTTCTTC	CASSIIANEQFF
.	TRBV18	TRBD1	TRBJ2-1	TGTGCCAGCTCATCAATTCCCCACCCCGGGACAGGTTATGAGCAGTTCTTC	CASSSIPHPGTGYEQFF
.	TRBV4-1	.	TRBJ1-5	TGCGCCAGCAGCCAGGGGACCTCAATCGGGAATCAGCCCCAGCATTTT	CASSQGTSIGNQPQHF
once	TRBV7-8	.	TRBJ2-7	TGTGCCAGCAGCCAAACCTGGATTAGGGGGGCCTACGAGCAGTACTTC	CASSQTWIRGAYEQYF
.	TRBV5-1	.	TRBJ1-1	TGCGCCAGCAGCATTGGAATGAGCACTGAAGCTTTCTTT	CASSIGMSTEAFF
.	TRBV5-4	.	TRBJ2-5	TGTGCCAGCAGCTTGGGGTTGAATAGGGTGGACGAGACCCAGTACTTC	CASSLGLNRVDETQYF
.	TRBV2	TRBD1	TRBJ1-2	TGTGCCAGCAGTGGAGAACAACAGGGGCGTGGCGGCTACACCTTC	CASSGEQQGRGGYTF
.	TRBV30	.	TRBJ1-2	TGTGCCTGGAAAATCAGGGAGGACTATGGCTACACCTTC	CAWKIREDYGYTF
.	TRBV28	.	TRBJ1-1	TGTGCCAGCAGTTTAAGGGGGGGGCTGAACACTGAAGCTTTCTTT	CASSLRGGLNTEAFF
few	TRBV2	.	TRBJ1-5	TGTGCCAGCAGTGAGGGCAGGAAGAATCAGCCCCAGCATTTT	CASSEGRKNQPQHF
.	TRBV6-2/TRBV6-3	TRBD2	TRBJ2-3	TGTGCCAGCAGTTTAGCGGGAGGGCCGAGTAGGACGCAGTATTTT	CASSLAGGPSRTQYF
.	TRBV19	.	TRBJ2-7	TGTGCCAGTAGTGACCAAAATAACTACGAGCAGTACTTC	CASSDQNNYEQYF
.	TRBV28	.	TRBJ2-5	TGTGCCAGCAGTTTCAGGGTTTCAGAGACCCAGTACTTC	CASSFRVSETQYF
.	TRBV7-9	TRBD1	TRBJ2-1	TGTGCCAGCAGCTTAGGACAGGGGAATGAGCAGTTCTTC	CASSLGQGNEQFF
.	TRBV18	TRBD1	TRBJ1-4	TGTGCCAGCTCACCAAGAGGACAGGGTGGTGAAAAACTGTTTTTT	CASSPRGQGGEKLFF
.	TRBV11-2	TRBD2	TRBJ2-7	TGTGCCAGCAGCTTAGAGGGAGGGATCTACGAGCAGTACTTC	CASSLEGGIYEQYF
.	TRBV19	.	TRBJ1-1	TGTGCCTCCCACTGGACAGCGATGAACACTGAAGCTTTCTTT	CASHWTAMNTEAFF
.	TRBV19	TRBD1	TRBJ1-4	TGTGCCAGTAGCCGGGACAGCAGGGAAAAACTGTTTTTT	CASSRDSREKLFF
few	TRBV2	.	TRBJ1-5	TGTGCCAGCAGTGATGAGGGGAATCAGCCCCAGCATTTT	CASSDEGNQPQHF
.	TRBV7-9	.	TRBJ1-1	TGTGCCAGCAGCTTAGCACATGCTGGGGGAGTTGAAGCTTTCTTT	CASSLAHAGGVEAFF
.	TRBV5-6	.	TRBJ1-1	TGTGCCAGCAGCTTGTACTCCACTGAAGCTTTCTTT	CASSLYSTEAFF
.	TRBV12-3/TRBV12-4	.	TRBJ2-1	TGTGCCAGCAGCACAACAGGGAATGAGCAGTTCTTC	CASSTTGNEQFF
.	TRBV28	TRBD1	TRBJ1-2	TGTGCCAGCAAACAGGGGACGCGGGACTATGGCTACACCTTC	CASKQGTRDYGYTF